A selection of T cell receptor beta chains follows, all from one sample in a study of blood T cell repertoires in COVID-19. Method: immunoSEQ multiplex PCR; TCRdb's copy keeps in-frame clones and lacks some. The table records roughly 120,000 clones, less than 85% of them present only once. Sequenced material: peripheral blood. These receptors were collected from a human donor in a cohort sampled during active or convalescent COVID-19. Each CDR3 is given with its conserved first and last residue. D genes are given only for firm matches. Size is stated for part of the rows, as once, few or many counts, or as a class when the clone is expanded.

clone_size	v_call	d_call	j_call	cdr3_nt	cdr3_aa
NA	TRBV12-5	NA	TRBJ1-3	TGTGCTAGTGGCACCATCGAGTCCGGAAACACCATATATTTT	CASGTIESGNTIYF
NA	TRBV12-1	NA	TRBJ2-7	TGTGCCAGCAGCTCAGGGGACAGGGAATACGAGCAGTACTTC	CASSSGDREYEQYF
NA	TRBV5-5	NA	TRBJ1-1	TGTGCCAGCACGGGACTCACGAACACTGAAGCTTTCTTT	CASTGLTNTEAFF
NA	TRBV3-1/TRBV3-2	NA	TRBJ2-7	TGTGCCAGCAGCCCCTGGAAGACGACCCACGGAGGAGAGCAGTACTTC	CASSPWKTTHGGEQYF
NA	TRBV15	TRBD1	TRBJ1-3	TGTGCCACCAGCAGAGATCGTCGGACAGGATTAAACACCATATATTTT	CATSRDRRTGLNTIYF
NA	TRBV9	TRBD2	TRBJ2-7	TGTGCCAGCAGCGGAATCCCGGGACTAGCGGGTAGGGAGCAGTACTTC	CASSGIPGLAGREQYF
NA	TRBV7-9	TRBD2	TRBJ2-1	TGTGCCAGCAGCTTAGTGGGGACTAGCTCCGAGCAGTTCTTC	CASSLVGTSSEQFF
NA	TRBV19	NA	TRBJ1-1	TGTGCCAGTAGGGCGGGGACTGAAGCTTTCTTT	CASRAGTEAFF
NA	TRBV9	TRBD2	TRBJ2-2	TGTGCCAGCAGCGTCCCCAGACTAGCGGGGGACCCGAACACCGGGGAGCTGTTTTTT	CASSVPRLAGDPNTGELFF
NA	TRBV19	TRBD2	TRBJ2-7	TGTGCCAGTAGTATAGCGGGAGGTACGGTCGAGCAGTACTTC	CASSIAGGTVEQYF
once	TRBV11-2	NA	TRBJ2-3	TGTGCCAGCGGCGGCGGATACACAGATACGCAGTATTTT	CASGGGYTDTQYF
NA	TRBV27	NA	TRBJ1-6	TGTGCCAGCAGTTCTTTCACAGCAGTCTCCTATAATTCACCCCTCCACTTT	CASSSFTAVSYNSPLHF
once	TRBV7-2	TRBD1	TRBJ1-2	TGTGCCAGCAGCGGACAGGTCATACTCAACTATGGCTACACCTTC	CASSGQVILNYGYTF
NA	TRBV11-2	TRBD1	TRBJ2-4	TGTGCCAGCAGCGACAGGGGGTTAGCCAAAAACATTCAGTACTTC	CASSDRGLAKNIQYF
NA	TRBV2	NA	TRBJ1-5	TGTGCCAGCAGTGGAACAGGTTTCTGGGTGCATTTT	CASSGTGFWVHF
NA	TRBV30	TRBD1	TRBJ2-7	TGTGCCTGGAATCCAGACAGGGACTACGAGCAGTACTTC	CAWNPDRDYEQYF
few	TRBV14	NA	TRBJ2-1	TGTGCCAGCAGCCCGAGGCAGATTTACAATGAGCAGTTCTTC	CASSPRQIYNEQFF
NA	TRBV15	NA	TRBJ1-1	TGTGCCACCAGCAGAGATCTCACAAATACTGAAGCTTTCTTT	CATSRDLTNTEAFF
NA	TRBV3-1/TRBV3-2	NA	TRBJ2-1	TGTGCCAGCAGCCAATCCCCTGGGGGGTACTATGAGCAGTTCTTC	CASSQSPGGYYEQFF
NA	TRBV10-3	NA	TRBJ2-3	TGTGCCATCAGTGACGAGAACACAGATACGCAGTATTTT	CAISDENTDTQYF
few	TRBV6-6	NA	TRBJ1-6	TGTGCCAGCAGTTCGGCGAGGGTGGGTAATTCACCCCTCCACTTT	CASSSARVGNSPLHF
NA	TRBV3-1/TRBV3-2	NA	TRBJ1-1	TGTGCCAGCAGTCCCAGTGACCGTGAACGGGCTGAAGCTTTCTTT	CASSPSDRERAEAFF
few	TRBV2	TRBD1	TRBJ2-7	TGTGCCAGCAGCCCGGGACAGGCCTCCTACGAGCAGTACTTC	CASSPGQASYEQYF
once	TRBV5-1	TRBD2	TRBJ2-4	TGCGCCAGCAGCTTGGGGGATACCGGGACTAGCGGGATAAACCAGTACTTC	CASSLGDTGTSGINQYF
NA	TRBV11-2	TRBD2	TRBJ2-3	TGTGCCAGCAGCAAAACTAGCGGGGGGTTTAGCACAGATACGCAGTATTTT	CASSKTSGGFSTDTQYF
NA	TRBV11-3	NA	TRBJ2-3	TGTGCCAGCAGCTTAGGGGGGGAGGTCACAGATACGCAGTATTTT	CASSLGGEVTDTQYF
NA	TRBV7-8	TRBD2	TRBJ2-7	TGTGCCAGCAGCTTAGATGGACTAGCGGGAGGATACGAGCAGTACTTC	CASSLDGLAGGYEQYF
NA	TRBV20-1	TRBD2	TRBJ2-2	TGCAGTGCTAGTGCAGCGGGAGGGCCCATTGGGGGGGAGCTGTTTTTT	CSASAAGGPIGGELFF
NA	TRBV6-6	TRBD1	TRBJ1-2	TGTGCCAGCAGTAAGAAAGACAGGGTGAGAGATGGCTACACCTTC	CASSKKDRVRDGYTF
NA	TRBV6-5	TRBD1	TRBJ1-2	TGTGCCAGCAAACCGGGACAGGGGCCTAACTATGGCTACACCTTC	CASKPGQGPNYGYTF
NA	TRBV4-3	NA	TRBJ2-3	TGCGCCAGCAGCCAAGGGTACCCCGCGGGACAGATAACACCAGATACGCAGTATTTT	CASSQGYPAGQITPDTQYF
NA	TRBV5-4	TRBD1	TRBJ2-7	TGTGCCAGCAGCCCCCAAGACCGGGACAGAAGCGTGCAGTACTTC	CASSPQDRDRSVQYF
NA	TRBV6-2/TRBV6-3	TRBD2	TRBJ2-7	TGTGCCAGCAGTTACAGGGCTAGCGGGAGCGACGAGCAGTACTTC	CASSYRASGSDEQYF
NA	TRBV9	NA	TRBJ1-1	TGTGCCAGCAGCCCCGCGTTGAGGATCGGTAACACTGAAGCTTTCTTT	CASSPALRIGNTEAFF
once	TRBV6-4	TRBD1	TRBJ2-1	TGTGCCAGCAGTGAGGGGGACAGGGGAGAGGCCGAGCAGTTCTTC	CASSEGDRGEAEQFF
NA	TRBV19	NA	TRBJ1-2	TGTGCCAGTAGTTATGGGGGGAACTATGGCTACACCTTC	CASSYGGNYGYTF
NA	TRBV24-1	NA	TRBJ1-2	TGTGCCACCAGTGACGCAACAGGGAACAATGGCTACACCTTC	CATSDATGNNGYTF
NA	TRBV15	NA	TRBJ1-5	TGTGCCACCAGCAGAAACGGACAGACCCATCAGCCCCAGCATTTT	CATSRNGQTHQPQHF
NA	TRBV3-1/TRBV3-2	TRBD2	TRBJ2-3	TGTGCCAGCAGCCAAGATCCCCCAGCGGGGGGAAAACCGAATAGCACAGATACGCAGTATTTT	CASSQDPPAGGKPNSTDTQYF
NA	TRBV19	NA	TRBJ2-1	TGTGCCAGCTACTTCGCAGGGTACAATGAGCAGTTCTTC	CASYFAGYNEQFF
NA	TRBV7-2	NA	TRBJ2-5	TGTGCCAGCAGCTCGCCGACAGGGAGGCAAGAGACCCAGTACTTC	CASSSPTGRQETQYF
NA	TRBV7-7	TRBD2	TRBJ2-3	TGTGCCAGCAGCCGTACGGGGGGACCCACAGATACGCAGTATTTT	CASSRTGGPTDTQYF
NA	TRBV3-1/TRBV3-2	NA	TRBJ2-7	TGTGCCAGCAGCCAAGATCGGCTTCGGACTTGGGAGCAGTACTTC	CASSQDRLRTWEQYF
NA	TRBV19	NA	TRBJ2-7	TGTGCCAGTAGTATTGTTGCAGGCCCCTACGAGCAGTACTTC	CASSIVAGPYEQYF
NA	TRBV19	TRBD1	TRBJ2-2	TGTGCCACCACGGACAGGGGTAACACCGGGGAGCTGTTTTTT	CATTDRGNTGELFF
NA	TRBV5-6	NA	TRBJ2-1	TGTGCCAGCAGCTTGGGAGGGAATGAGCAGTTCTTC	CASSLGGNEQFF
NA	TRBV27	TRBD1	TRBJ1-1	TGTGCCAGCAGTTTTCGGACAGGACCTACCATGAACACTGAAGCTTTCTTT	CASSFRTGPTMNTEAFF
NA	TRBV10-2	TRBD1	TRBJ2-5	TGCGCCAGCAGCAGACAGGGCACAGAGACCCAGTACTTC	CASSRQGTETQYF
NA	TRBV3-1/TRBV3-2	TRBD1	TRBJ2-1	TGTGCCAGCAGCAAAAAGGGACAGGGTTGGGACAATGAGCAGTTCTTC	CASSKKGQGWDNEQFF
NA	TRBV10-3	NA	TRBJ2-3	TGTGCCATCAGCCGCCTGGGAGAAGGCACAGATACGCAGTATTTT	CAISRLGEGTDTQYF
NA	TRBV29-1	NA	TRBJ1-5	TGCAGCGTCGGCACAGGGTATGGCCAGCCCCAGCATTTT	CSVGTGYGQPQHF
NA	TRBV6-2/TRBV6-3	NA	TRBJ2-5	TGTGCCAGCAGTTTCTATGAGACCCAGTACTTC	CASSFYETQYF